A single sample gave rise to the 3 T cell receptor beta chains below, sequenced in a study of cytomegalovirus exposure and HLA in healthy donors. The PCR was carried out with 60 Vbeta primers and 13 Jbeta primers. Some clones are missing from TCRdb's copy, which holds only in-frame ones; the method was immunoSEQ multiplex PCR. This repertoire includes about 130,000 clones. The sample was PBMCs. These receptors originate from a woman aged 40 to 50 in good health and CMV-seronegative.

The chain uses TRBV9 and TRBJ2-7; maybe TRBD2 (6 bases). The germline CDR1 and CDR2 sequences are SGDLS and YYNGEE. Trimming pared 5 bases from V and 4 bases from J, leaving 25 bases between. This CDR3 comprises 17 residues. CDR3 coding DNA: TGTGCCAGCAGTTCCGACCGGGACTCGTTACATCATTACGAGCAGTACTTC. This encodes CASSSDRDSLHHYEQYF.

J is TRBJ1-5 and V is TRBV7-9; possibly TRBD1 for D (5 bases). Trimming removed 7 bases at V and 0 bases at J, with 10 bases between. Looked up from germline, CDR1 is SEHNR and CDR2 is FQNEAQ (reference sequence). The CDR3 spans 14 residues. The CDR3 here is CASTQGNSNQPQHF. CDR3 sequence (DNA): TGTGCCAGCACCCAGGGCAATAGCAATCAGCCCCAGCATTTT. The whole variable domain, filled in from reference TRBV7-9 and TRBJ1-5, reads DTGVSQNPRHKITKRGQNVTFRCDPISEHNRLYWYRQTLGQGPEFLTYFQNEAQLEKSRLLSDRFSAERPKGSFSTLEIQRTEQGDSAMYLCASTQGNSNQPQHFGDGTRLSIL.

The chain employs TRBV19 and TRBJ1-6; D ambiguous. In germline, CDR1 is LNHDA, CDR2 SQIVND (reference sequence). The germline V and J ends were trimmed by 6 bases and 4 bases, with 10 bases remaining between them. The CDR3 loop spans 14 amino acids. CDR3 nucleotide sequence: TGTGCCAGTAGGGGCAGATCGTATAATTCACCCCTCCACTTT. It yields the protein CASRGRSYNSPLHF.